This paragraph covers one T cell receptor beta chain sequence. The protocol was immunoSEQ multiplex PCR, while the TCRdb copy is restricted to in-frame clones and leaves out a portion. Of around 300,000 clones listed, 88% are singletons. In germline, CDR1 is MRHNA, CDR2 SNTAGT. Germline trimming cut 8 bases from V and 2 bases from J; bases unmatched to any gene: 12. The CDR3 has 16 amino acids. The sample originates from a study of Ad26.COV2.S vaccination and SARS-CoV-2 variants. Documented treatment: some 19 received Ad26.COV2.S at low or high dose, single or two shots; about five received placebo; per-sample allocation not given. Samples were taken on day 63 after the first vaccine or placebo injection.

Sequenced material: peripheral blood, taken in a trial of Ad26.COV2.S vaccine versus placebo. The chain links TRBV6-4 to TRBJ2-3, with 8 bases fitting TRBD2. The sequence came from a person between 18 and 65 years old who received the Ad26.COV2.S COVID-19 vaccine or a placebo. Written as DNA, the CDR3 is TGTGCCAGCTCTAACGGGGGGGGGAGCCACACAGATACGCAGTATTTT. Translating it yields CASSNGGGSHTDTQYF.